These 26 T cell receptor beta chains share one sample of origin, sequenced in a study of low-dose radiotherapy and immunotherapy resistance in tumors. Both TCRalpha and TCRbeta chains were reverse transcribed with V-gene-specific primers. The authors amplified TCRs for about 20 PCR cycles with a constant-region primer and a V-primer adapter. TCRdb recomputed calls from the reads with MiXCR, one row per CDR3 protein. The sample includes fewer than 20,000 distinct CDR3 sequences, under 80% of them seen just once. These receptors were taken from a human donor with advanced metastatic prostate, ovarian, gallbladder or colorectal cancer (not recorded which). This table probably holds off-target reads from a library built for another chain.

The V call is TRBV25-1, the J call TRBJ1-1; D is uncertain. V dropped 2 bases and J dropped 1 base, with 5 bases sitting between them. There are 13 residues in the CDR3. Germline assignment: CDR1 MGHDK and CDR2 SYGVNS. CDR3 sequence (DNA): TGTGCCAGCAGTGAAATCGGGAACACTGAAGCTTTCTTT. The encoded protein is CASSEIGNTEAFF.

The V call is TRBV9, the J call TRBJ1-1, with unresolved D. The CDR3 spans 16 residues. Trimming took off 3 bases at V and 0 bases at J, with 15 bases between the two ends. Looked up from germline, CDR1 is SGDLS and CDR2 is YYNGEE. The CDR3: CASSAQIRKMNTEAFF. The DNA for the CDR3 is TGTGCCAGCAGCGCCCAAATCAGGAAAATGAACACTGAAGCTTTCTTT.

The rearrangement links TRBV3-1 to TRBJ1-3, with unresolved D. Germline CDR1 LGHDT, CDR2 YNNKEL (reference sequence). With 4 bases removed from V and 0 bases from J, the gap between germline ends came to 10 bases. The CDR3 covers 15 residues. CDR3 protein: CASSRSMASGNTIYF. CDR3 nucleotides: TGTGCCAGCAGCCGAAGCATGGCCTCTGGAAACACCATATATTTT.

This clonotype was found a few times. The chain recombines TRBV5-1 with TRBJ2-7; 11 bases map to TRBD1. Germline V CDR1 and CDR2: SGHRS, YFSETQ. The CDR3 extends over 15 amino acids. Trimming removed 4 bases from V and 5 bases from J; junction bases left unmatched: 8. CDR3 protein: CASSPAGQGVHEQYF. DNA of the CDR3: TGCGCCAGCAGCCCGGCGGGACAGGGGGTCCACGAGCAGTACTTC.

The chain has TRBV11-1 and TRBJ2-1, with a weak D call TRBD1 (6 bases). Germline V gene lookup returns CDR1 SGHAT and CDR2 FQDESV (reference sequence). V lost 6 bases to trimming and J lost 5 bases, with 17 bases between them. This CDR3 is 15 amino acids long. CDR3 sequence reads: CASRFTGFGNNEQFF. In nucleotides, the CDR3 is TGTGCCAGCAGGTTTACAGGGTTTGGGAACAATGAGCAGTTCTTC.

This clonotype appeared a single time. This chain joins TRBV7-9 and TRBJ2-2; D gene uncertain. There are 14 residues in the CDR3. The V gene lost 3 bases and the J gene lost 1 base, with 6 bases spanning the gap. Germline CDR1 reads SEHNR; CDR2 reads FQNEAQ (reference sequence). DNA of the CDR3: TGTGCCAGCAGCTTCGGCAGGAACACCGGGGAGCTGTTTTTT. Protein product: CASSFGRNTGELFF.

The CDR3 DNA sequence: TGTGCCAGCAGCTCAAGACTAGCGGGAGGGAACGAGCAGTACTTC. It yields the protein CASSSRLAGGNEQYF. The chain recombines TRBV6-2 or TRBV6-3 with TRBJ2-7; 14 bases align to TRBD2. J was trimmed by 5 bases and V by 6 bases; bases with no gene match: 6. Germline CDR1 is MNHEY and CDR2 is SVGEGT. The CDR3 is 15 amino acids.

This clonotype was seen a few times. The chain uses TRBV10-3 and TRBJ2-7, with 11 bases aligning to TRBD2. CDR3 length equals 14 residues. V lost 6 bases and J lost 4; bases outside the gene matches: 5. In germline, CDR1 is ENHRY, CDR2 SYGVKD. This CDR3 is CAISTLAGEYEQYF. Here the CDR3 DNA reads TGTGCCATCAGCACACTAGCGGGAGAGTACGAGCAGTACTTC.

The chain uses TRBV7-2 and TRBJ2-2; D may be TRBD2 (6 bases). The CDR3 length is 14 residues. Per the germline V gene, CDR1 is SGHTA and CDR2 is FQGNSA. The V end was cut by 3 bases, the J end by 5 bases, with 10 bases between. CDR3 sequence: CASSLGSGTGELFF. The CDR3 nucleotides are TGTGCCAGCAGCTTGGGGAGCGGGACCGGGGAGCTGTTTTTT.

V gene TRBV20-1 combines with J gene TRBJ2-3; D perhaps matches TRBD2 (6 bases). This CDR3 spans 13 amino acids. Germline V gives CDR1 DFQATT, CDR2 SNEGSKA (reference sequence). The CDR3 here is CSPRRGGTDTQYF. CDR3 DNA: TGCAGCCCCAGGCGGGGCGGCACAGATACGCAGTATTTT.

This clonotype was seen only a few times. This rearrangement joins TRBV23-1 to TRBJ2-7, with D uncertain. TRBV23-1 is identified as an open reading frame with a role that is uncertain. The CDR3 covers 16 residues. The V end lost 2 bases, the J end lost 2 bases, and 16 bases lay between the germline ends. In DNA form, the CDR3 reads TGCGCCAGCAGTCAACCCCAAGTGGTAGCACCCTACGAGCAGTACTTC. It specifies CASSQPQVVAPYEQYF.

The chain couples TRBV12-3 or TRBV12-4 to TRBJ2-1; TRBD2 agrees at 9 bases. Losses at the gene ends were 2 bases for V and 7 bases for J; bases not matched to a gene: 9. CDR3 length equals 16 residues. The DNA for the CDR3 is TGTGCCAGCAGTTTAAGGCGGGAGGGCCCTCGGAATGAGCAGTTCTTC. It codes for CASSLRREGPRNEQFF.

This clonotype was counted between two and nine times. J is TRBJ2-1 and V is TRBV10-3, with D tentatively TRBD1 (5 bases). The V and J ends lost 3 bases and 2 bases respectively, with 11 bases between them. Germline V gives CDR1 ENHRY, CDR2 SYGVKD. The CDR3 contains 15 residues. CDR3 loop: CAISDRVGPYNEQFF. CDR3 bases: TGTGCCATCAGTGACAGGGTTGGGCCCTACAATGAGCAGTTCTTC.

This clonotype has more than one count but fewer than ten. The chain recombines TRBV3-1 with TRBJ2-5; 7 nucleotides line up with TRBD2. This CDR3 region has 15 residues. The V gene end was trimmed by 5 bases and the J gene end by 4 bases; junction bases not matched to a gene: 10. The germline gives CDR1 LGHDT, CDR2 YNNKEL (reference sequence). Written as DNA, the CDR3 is TGTGCCAGCAGCAGGGCGGGAGCAAGGTCAGAGACCCAGTACTTC. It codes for CASSRAGARSETQYF.

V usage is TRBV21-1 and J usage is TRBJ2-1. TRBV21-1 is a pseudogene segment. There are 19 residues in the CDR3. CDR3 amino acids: CASRGGERRKRWSYNEQFF. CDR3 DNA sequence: TGTGCCAGCAGAGGCGGCGAGAGGCGTAAGAGGTGGTCCTACAATGAGCAGTTCTTC.

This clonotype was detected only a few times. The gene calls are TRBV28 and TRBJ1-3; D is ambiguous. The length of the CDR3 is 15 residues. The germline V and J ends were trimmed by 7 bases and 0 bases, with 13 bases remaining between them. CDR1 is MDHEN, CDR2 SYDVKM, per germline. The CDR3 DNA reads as TGTGCCAGCACCCGGCAGGCCCTCTCTGGAAACACCATATATTTT. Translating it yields CASTRQALSGNTIYF.

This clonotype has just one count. The CDR3 is CASSLWLGEAFF. The CDR3 region has the DNA TGTGCCAGCAGCTTGTGGCTGGGTGAAGCTTTCTTT. This chain links TRBV5-5 with TRBJ1-1; D is uncertain. Germline CDR1 SGHKS, CDR2 YYEKEE (reference sequence). With 1 base removed from V and 7 bases from J, the gap between germline ends came to 8 bases. The CDR3 is 12 amino acids.

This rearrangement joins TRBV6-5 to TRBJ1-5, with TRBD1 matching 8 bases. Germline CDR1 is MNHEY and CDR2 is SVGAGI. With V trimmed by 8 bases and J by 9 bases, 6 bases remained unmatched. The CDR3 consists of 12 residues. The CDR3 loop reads CASGQGTGPQHF. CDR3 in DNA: TGTGCCAGCGGGCAGGGGACAGGGCCCCAGCATTTT.

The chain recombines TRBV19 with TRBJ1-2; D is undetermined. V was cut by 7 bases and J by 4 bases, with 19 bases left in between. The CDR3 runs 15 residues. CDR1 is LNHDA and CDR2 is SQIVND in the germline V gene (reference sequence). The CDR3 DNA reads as TGTGCCAGTACCAATCAGGCGGGCTTTGGCTATGGCTACACCTTC. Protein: CASTNQAGFGYGYTF.

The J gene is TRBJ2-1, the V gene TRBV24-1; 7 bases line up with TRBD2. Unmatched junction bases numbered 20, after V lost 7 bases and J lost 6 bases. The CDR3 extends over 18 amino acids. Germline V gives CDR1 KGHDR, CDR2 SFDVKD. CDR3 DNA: TGTGCCACCAGCGCCACAGGATCCCTAGCGGCCGACCTCAATGAGCAGTTCTTC. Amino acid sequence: CATSATGSLAADLNEQFF.

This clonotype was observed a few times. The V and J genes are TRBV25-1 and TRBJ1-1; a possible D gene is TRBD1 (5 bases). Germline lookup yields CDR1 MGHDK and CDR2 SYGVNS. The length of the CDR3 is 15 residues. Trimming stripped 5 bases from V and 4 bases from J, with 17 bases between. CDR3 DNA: TGTGCCAGCAGTCAACCGGGACTTTGGGCCACTGAAGCTTTCTTT. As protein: CASSQPGLWATEAFF.

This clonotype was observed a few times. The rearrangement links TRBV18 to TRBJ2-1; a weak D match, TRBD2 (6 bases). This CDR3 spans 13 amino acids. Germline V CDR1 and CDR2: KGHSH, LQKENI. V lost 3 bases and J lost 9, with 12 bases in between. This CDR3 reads CASSPGGRGEQFF. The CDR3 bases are TGTGCCAGCTCACCCGGGGGACGGGGTGAGCAGTTCTTC. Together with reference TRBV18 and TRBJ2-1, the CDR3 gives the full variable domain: NAGVMQNPRHLVRRRGQEARLRCSPMKGHSHVYWYRQLPEEGLKFMVYLQKENIIDESGMPKERFSAEFPKEGPSILRIQQVVRGDSAAYFCASSPGGRGEQFFGPGTRLTVL.

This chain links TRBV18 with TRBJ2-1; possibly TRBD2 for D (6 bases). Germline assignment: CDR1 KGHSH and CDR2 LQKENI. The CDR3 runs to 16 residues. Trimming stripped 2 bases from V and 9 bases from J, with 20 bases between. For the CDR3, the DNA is TGTGCCAGCTCACCAGGTGCGGGTGGAGGGACGGGTGAGCAGTTCTTC. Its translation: CASSPGAGGGTGEQFF.

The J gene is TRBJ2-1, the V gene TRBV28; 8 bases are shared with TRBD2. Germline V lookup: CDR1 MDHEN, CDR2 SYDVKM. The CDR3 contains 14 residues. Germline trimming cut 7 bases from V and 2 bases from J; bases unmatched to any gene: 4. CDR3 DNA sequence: TGTGCCAGCACCCTAGCGGGTACCTACAATGAGCAGTTCTTC. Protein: CASTLAGTYNEQFF. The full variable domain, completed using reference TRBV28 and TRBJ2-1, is DVKVTQSSRYLVKRTGEKVFLECVQDMDHENMFWYRQDPGLGLRLIYFSYDVKMKEKGDIPEGYSVSREKKERFSLILESASTNQTSMYLCASTLAGTYNEQFFGPGTRLTVL.

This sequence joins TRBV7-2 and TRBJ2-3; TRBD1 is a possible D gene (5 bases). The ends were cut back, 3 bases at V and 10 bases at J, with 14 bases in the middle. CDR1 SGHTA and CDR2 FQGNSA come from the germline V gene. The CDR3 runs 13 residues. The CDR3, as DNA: TGTGCCAGCAGCTTTAGTCAGGGAAACCCGCAGTATTTT. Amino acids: CASSFSQGNPQYF.

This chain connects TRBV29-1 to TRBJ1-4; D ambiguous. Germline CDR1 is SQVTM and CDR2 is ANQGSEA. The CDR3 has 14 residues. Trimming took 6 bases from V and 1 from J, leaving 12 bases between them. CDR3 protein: CSVDPLGTNEKLFF. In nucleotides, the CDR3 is TGCAGCGTCGACCCGCTGGGAACTAATGAAAAACTGTTTTTT.